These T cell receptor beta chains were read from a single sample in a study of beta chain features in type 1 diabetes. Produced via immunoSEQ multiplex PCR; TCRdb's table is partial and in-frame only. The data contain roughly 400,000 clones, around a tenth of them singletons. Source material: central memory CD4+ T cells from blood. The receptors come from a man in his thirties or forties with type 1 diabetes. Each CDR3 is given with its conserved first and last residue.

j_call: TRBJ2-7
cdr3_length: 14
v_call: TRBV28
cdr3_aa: CASSLGTRDYEQYF

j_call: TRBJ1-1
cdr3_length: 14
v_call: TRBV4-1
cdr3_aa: CASTRTGENTEAFF

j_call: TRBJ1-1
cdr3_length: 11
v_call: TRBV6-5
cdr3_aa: CASSRQGRAFF

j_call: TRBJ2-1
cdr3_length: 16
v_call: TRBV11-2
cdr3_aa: CASSLALRVFYNEQFF

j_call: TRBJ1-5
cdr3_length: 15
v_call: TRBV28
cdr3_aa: CASSLLLGGNQPQHF

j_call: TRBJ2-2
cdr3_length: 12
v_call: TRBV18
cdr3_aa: CASSPGRGELFF

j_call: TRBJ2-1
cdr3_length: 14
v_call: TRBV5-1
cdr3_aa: CASSGTDLHNEQFF

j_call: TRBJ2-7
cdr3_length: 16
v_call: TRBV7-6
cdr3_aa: CASSSIQGRSTYEQYF

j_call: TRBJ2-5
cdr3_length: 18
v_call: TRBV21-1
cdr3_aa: CASSKVTSGRSQQETQYF

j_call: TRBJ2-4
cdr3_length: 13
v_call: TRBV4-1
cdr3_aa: CASSQDQGNIQYF

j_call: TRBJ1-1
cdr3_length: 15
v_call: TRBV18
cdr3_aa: CASSGDRAGITEAFF

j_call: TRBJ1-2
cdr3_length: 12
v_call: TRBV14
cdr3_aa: CASSATMVGYTF

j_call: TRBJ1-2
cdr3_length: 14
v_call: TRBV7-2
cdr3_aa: CASSLTGSGSGYTF

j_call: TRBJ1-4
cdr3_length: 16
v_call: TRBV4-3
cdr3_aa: CASSQARKEDNEKLFF

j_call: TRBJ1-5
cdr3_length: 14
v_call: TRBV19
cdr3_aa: CASSMESSSQPQHF

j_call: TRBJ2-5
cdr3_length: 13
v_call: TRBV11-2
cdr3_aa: CASSSRTQETQYF

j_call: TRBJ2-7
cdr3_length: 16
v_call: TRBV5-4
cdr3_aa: CASSPSPSESSYEQYF

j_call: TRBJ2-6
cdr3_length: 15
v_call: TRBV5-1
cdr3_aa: CASSGGQGDVSVLTF

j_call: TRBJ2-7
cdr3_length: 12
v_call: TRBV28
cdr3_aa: CASSEGGYEQYF

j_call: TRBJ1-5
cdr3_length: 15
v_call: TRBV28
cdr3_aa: CASSILGTGVQPQHF

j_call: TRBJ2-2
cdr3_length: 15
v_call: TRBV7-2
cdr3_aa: CASSPWRTSAGELFF

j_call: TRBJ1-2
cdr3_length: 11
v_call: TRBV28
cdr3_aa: CATDRGYGYTF

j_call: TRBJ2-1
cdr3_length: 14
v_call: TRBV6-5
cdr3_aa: CASIGTGAYNEQFF

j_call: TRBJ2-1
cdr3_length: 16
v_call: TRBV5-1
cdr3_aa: CASSPGGGSVYNEQFF

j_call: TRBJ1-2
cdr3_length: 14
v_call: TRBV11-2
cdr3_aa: CASSPGVENYGYTF

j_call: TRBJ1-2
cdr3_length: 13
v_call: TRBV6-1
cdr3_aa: CASSFSLNYGYTF

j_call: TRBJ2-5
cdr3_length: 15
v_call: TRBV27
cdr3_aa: CASSLGGRAYETQYF

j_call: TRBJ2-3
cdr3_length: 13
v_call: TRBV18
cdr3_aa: CASSTTSVDTQYF

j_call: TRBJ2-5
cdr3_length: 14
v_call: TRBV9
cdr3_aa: CASSVEVGMETQYF

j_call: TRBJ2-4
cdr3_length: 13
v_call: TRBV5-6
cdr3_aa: CASSLPQLNIQYF

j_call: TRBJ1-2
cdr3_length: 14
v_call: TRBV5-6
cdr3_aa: CASSLGQEGHGYTF

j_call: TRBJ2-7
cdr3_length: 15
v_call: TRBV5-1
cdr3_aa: CASTKDGSSSYEQYF

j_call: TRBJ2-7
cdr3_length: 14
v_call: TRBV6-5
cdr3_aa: CASSEMGRNYEQYF

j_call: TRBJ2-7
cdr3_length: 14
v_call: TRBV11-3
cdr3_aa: CASSLGGGLGEQYF

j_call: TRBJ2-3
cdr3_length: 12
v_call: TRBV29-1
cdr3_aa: CSVGEYTDTQYF

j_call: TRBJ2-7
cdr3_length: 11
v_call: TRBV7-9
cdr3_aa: CASGRGYEQYF

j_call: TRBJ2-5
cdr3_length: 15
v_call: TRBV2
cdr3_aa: CASSTGLAGEGTQYF

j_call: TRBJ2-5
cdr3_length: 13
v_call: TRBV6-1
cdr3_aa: CASSETFLETQYF

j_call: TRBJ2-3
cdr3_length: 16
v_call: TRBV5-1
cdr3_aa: CASSFTSGASTDTQYF

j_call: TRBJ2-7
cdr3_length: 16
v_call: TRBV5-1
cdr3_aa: CASALKGVEDSYEQYF

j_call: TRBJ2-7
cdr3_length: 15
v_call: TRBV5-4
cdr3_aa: CASSTGLAGDHEQYF

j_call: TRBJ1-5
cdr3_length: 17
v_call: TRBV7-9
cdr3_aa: CASSPAITGHSNQPQHF

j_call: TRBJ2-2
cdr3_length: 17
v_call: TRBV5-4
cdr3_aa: CASSLAAAAGNTGELFF

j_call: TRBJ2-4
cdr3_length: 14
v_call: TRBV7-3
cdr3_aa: CASSLVTGGGRLYF

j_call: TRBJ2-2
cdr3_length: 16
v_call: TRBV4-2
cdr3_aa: CASSRLSEPGGGELFF

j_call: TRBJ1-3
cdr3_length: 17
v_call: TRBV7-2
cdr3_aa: CASSLELPGGNGNTIYF

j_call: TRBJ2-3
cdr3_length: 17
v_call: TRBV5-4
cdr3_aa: CASSFYNRGEDTDTQYF

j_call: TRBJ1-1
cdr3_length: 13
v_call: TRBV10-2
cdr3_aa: CASSEQGSTEAFF

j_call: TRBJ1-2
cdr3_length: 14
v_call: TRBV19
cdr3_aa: CASSPPDKPWGYTF

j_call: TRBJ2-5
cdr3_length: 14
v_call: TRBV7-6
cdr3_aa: CASSSTSGMETQYF

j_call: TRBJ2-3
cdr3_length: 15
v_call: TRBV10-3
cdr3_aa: CAVQSSRNGGNTQYF

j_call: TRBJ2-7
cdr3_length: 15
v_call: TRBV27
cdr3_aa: CASRRDSQSSYEQYF

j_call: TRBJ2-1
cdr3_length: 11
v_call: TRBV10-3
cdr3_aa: CAIGGGNEQFF

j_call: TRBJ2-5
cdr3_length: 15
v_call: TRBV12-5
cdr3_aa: CASAPGGTGGKAQYF

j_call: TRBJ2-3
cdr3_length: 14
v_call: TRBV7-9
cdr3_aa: CASSLGLEVDTQYF

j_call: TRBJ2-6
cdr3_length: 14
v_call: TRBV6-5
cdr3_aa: CASRPSSGANVLTF

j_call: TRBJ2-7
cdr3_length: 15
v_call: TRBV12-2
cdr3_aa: CASRLGRELSYEQYF

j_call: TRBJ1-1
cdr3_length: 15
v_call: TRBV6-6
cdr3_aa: CASRNAHRGIPEAFF